The clone carrying this T cell receptor beta chain was recorded at least ten times. The antigen is unknown. Patients aged 18 to 65 had newly diagnosed hyperthyroidism lasting under 2 months. Any patient presenting with uncontrolled infection, other autoimmune disease, pregnancy or lactation was left out. This entry is derived from a study of T cells in Graves' hyperthyroidism and ophthalmopathy. In the study overall: Peripheral blood specimens were obtained at initial diagnosis, prior to any treatment.

From RNA transcripts, TCR beta CDR3 regions were amplified. First-round RT-PCR with HTBI primers amplified the TCR CDR3 region. Using its own MiXCR run on the multiplex PCR reads, TCRdb lists one record per CDR3 protein. The repertoire has about 590,000 distinct CDR3 sequences, 15% to 17% of them found once; the top ten carry around 7.8%. CDR3 length equals 12 residues. Trimming left V 2 bases short and J 7 bases short, with 8 bases between. Study findings and constraints: A model of 13 V-J pairs discriminated ophthalmopathy from stable hyperthyroidism.

The clonotype comes from a woman aged 25 to 39 with Graves' hyperthyroidism. The genes are TRBV12-3 or TRBV12-4 and TRBJ2-5; no clear D. The sequenced sample was blood. In DNA, the CDR3 is TGTGCCAGCAGTTTACAGGCAGCGACCCAGTACTTC. Protein: CASSLQAATQYF.